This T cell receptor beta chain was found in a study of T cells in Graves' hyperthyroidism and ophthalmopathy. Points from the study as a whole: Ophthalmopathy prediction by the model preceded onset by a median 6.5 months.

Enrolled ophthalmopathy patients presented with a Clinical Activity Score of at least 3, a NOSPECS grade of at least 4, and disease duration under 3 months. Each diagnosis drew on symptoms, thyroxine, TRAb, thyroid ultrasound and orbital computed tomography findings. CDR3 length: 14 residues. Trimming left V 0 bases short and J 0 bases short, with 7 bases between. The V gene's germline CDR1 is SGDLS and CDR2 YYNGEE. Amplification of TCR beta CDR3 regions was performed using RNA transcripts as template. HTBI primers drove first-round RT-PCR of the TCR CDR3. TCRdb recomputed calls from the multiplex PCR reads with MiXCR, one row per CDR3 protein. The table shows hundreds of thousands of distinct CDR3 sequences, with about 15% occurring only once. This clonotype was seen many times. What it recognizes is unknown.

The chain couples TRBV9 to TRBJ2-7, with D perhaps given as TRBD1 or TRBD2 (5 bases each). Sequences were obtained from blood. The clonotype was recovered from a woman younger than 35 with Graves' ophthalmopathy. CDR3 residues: CASSVGDGSYEQYF. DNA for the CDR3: TGTGCCAGCAGCGTAGGGGACGGCTCCTACGAGCAGTACTTC. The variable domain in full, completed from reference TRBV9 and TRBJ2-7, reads DSGVTQTPKHLITATGQRVTLRCSPRSGDLSVYWYQQSLDQGLQFLIQYYNGEERAKGNILERFSAQQFPDLHSELNLSSLELGDSALYFCASSVGDGSYEQYFGPGTRLTVT.